The clone carrying this TCR beta chain has only one observation. Its antigen remains unidentified. The data derive from a study of cytomegalovirus exposure and HLA in healthy donors. Nominally healthy donors provided the samples, though records likely missed some immune exposures. PCR primers comprised 60 Vbeta and 13 Jbeta primers. Sequenced by immunoSEQ multiplex PCR; TCRdb stores in-frame clones only, minus some. The sample lists roughly 190,000 clones; roughly 80% were seen once. Whole-study findings and limits: In a later analysis, CMV-associated beta chains were mostly HLA-associated, it appeared. The records held CMV serostatus as the only immune exposure information. Under in vitro conditions, three CMV-associated chains were confirmed as specific for CMV antigens.

Germline CDR1 reads MNHEY; CDR2 reads SMNVEV (reference sequence). J was trimmed by 12 bases and V by 3 bases; bases with no gene match: 5. There are 11 residues in the CDR3. This chain uses TRBV27 with TRBJ2-7, with 7 bases fitting TRBD2. Sample: PBMCs. This TCR came from a man aged 45-65 years in good health and CMV-seronegative. CDR3 in DNA: TGTGCCAGCAGTTTTGGGGGGGTTACGTACTTC. It yields the protein CASSFGGVTYF.